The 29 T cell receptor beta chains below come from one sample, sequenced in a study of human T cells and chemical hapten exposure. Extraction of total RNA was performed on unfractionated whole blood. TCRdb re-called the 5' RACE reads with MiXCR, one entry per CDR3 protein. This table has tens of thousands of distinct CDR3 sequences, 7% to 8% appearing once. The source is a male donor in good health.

The CDR3 loop reads CASSPDTGFQETQYF. CDR3 coding DNA: TGTGCCAGCAGCCCGGACACAGGTTTCCAAGAGACCCAGTACTTC. The gene calls are TRBV7-2 and TRBJ2-5; D perhaps matches TRBD1 (5 bases). V was shortened by 5 bases and J by 1 base, with 14 bases between the two germline ends. The CDR3 is 15 amino acids. Germline V gene lookup returns CDR1 SGHTA and CDR2 FQGNSA.

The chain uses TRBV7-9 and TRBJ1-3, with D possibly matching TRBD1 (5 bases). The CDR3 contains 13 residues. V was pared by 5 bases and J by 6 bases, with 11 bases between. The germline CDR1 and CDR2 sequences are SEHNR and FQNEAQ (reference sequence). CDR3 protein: CASSPRGKNTIYF. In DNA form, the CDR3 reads TGTGCCAGCAGCCCCCGGGGGAAAAACACCATATATTTT.

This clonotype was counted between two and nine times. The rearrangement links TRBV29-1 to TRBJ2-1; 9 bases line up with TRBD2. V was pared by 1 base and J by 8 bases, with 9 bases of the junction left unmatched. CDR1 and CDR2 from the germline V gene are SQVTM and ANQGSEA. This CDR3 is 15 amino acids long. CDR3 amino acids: CSVEAWAGGNYEQFF. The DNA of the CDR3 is TGCAGCGTTGAAGCCTGGGCGGGAGGGAACTATGAGCAGTTCTTC.

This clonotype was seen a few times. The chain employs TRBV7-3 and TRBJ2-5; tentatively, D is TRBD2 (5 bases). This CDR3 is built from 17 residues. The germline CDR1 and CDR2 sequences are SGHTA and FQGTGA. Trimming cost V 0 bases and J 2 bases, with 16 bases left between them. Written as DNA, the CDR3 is TGTGCCAGCAGCTTAACGTGGGGAGCCTCAGGTCAAGAGACCCAGTACTTC. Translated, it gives CASSLTWGASGQETQYF.

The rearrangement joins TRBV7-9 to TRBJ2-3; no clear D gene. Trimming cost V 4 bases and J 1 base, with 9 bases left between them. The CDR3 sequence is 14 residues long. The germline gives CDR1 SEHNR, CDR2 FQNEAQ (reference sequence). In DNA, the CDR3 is TGTGCCAGCAGCTCTACGGAGCGCACAGATACGCAGTATTTT. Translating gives CASSSTERTDTQYF.

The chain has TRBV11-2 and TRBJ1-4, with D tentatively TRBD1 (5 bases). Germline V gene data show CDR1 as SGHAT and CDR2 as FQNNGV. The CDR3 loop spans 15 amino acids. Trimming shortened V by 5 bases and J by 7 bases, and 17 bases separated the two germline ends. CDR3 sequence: CASSPLRGGGEKLFF. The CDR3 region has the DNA TGTGCCAGCAGCCCCTTACGTGGGGGGGGTGAAAAACTGTTTTTT.

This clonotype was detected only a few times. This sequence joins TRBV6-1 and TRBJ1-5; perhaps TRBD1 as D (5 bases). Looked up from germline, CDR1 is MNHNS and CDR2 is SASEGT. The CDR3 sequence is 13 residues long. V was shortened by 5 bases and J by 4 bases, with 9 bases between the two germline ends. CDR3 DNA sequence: TGTGCCAGCAGTCCCGGGGGGAATCAGCCCCAGCATTTT. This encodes CASSPGGNQPQHF.

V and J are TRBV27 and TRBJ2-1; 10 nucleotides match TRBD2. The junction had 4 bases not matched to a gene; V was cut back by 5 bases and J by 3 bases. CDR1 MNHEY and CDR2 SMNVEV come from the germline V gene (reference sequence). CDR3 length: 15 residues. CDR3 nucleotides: TGTGCCAGCAGTATCAGCGGGGGGGGCTACAATGAGCAGTTCTTC. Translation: CASSISGGGYNEQFF.

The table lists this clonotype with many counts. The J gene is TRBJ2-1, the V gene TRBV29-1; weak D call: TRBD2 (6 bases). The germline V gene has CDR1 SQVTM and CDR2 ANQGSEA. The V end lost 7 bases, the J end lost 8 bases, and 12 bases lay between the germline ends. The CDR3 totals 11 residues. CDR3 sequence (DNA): TGCAGCGCCCAGGCTAGCGATGAGCAGTTCTTC. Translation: CSAQASDEQFF.

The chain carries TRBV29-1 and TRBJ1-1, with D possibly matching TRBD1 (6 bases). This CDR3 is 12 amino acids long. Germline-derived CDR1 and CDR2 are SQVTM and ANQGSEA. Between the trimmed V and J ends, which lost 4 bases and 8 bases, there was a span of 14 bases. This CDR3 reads CSVGWGAQEAFF. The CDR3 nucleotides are TGCAGCGTTGGATGGGGGGCGCAGGAAGCTTTCTTT.

DNA of the CDR3: TGTGCCAGCAGCCGGCCCGACACCTTGCAAGAGACCCAGTACTTC. Translated, it gives CASSRPDTLQETQYF. The V gene is TRBV3-1, the J gene TRBJ2-5; D gene unclear. The ends were cut back, 4 bases at V and 2 bases at J, with 14 bases in the middle. Germline V gene sequence: CDR1 LGHDT, CDR2 YNNKEL (reference sequence). This CDR3 comprises 15 residues.

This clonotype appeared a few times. The CDR3 sequence: CASSLGPLHRGSGANVLTF. As DNA, the CDR3 is TGTGCCAGCAGCTTAGGCCCCCTACACAGGGGGTCTGGGGCCAACGTCCTGACTTTC. V is TRBV7-9 and J is TRBJ2-6; 8 bases align to TRBD1. Trimming removed 1 base from V and 1 base from J; junction bases left unmatched: 9. Germline V gives CDR1 SEHNR, CDR2 FQNEAQ (reference sequence). CDR3 length: 19 residues.

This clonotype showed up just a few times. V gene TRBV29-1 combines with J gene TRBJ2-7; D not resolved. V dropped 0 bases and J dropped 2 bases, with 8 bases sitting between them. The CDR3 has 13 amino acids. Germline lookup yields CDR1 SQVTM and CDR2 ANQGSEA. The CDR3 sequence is CSVEDYTTYEQYF. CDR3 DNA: TGCAGCGTTGAAGACTACACTACCTACGAGCAGTACTTC.

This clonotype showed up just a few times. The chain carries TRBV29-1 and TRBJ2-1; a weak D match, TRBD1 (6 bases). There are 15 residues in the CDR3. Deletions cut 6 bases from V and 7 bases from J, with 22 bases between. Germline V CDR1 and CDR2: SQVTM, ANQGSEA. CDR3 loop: CSVEWDTLVWNEQFF. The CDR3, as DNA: TGCAGCGTCGAGTGGGACACTTTGGTGTGGAATGAGCAGTTCTTC.

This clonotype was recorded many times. CDR3: CSVHWTGEGTEAFF. In nucleotides, the CDR3 is TGCAGCGTTCATTGGACAGGGGAGGGCACTGAAGCTTTCTTT. J is TRBJ1-1 and V is TRBV29-1; 9 bases are shared with TRBD1. CDR3 size: 14 residues. Per the germline V gene, CDR1 is SQVTM and CDR2 is ANQGSEA. After removal of 5 bases from V and 4 bases from J, the junction contained 8 bases not matched to a gene.

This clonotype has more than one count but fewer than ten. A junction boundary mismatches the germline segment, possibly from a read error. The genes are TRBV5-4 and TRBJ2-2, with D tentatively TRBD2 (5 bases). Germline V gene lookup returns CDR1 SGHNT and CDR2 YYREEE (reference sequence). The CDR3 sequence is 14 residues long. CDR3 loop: CASSLVMRTGELFF. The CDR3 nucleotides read TGCGCCAGCAGCTTGGTCATGAGGACTGGGGAGCTGTTTTTT.

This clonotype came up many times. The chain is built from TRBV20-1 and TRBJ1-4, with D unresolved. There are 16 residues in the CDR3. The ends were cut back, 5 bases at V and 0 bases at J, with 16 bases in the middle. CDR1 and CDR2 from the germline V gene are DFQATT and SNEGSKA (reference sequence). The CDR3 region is CSAPRVKGSTNEKLFF. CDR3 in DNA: TGCAGTGCTCCCCGGGTCAAAGGCTCAACTAATGAAAAACTGTTTTTT.

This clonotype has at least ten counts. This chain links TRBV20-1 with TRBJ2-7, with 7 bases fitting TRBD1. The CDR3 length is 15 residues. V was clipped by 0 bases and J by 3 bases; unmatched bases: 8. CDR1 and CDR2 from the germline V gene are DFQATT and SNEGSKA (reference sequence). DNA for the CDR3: TGCAGTGCTAGAGAGACAGGGCTGTCAGGCTACGAGCAGTACTTC. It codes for CSARETGLSGYEQYF.

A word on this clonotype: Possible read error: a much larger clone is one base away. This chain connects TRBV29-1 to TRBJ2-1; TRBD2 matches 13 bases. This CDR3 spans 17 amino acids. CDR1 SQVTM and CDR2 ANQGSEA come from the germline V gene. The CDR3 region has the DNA TGCAGCGTGGAAGGGACTAGCGGGGCCCCATTCTACAATGAGCAGTTCTTC. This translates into CSVEGTSGAPFYNEQFF.

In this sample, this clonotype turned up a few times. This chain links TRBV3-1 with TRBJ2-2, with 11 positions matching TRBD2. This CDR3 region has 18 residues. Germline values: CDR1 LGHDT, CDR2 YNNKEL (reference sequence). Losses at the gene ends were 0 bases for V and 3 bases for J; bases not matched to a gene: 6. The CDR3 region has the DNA TGTGCCAGCAGCCAAGAAGGTAGCGGGGGGGCCTACACCGGGGAGCTGTTTTTT. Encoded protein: CASSQEGSGGAYTGELFF.

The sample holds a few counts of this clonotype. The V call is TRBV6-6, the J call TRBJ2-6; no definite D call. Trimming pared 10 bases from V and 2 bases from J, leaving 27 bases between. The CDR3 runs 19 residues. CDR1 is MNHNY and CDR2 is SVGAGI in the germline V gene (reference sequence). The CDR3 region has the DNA TGTGCCACCTATCATGCCTTATGGAACGGTGCAGCTGGGGCCAACGTCCTGACTTTC. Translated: CATYHALWNGAAGANVLTF.

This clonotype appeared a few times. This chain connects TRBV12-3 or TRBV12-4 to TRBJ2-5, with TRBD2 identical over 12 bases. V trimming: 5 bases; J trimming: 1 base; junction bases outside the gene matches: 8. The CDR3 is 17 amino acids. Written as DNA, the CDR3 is TGTGCCAGCAGTCCGGGACTAGCGGGTCGGTTCCAAGAGACCCAGTACTTC. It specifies CASSPGLAGRFQETQYF.

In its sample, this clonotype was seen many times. CDR3 bases: TGCAGCTGTCGCGGGACAGGGATGACAGATACGCAGTATTTT. Translating it yields CSCRGTGMTDTQYF. This chain uses TRBV29-1 with TRBJ2-3; 9 nucleotides match TRBD1. This CDR3 has 14 amino acids. The ends lost 8 bases at V and 3 bases at J; junction bases unmatched: 9. Germline V CDR1 and CDR2: SQVTM, ANQGSEA.

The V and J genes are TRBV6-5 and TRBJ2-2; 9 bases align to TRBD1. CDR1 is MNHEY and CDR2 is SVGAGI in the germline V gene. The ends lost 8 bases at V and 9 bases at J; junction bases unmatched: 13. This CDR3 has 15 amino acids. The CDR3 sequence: CASHTGGPPTRELFF. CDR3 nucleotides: TGTGCCAGCCATACAGGGGGCCCCCCGACCCGGGAGCTGTTTTTT.

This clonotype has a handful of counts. This CDR3 reads CASSQSGGDQPQHF. CDR3 in DNA: TGTGCCAGCAGCCAAAGCGGGGGAGATCAGCCCCAGCATTTT. The rearrangement uses TRBV7-8 and TRBJ1-5; a weak D match, TRBD1 (5 bases). Trimming cost V 5 bases and J 5 bases, with 13 bases left between them. Germline assignment: CDR1 SGHVS and CDR2 FQNEAQ. The CDR3 is 14 amino acids.

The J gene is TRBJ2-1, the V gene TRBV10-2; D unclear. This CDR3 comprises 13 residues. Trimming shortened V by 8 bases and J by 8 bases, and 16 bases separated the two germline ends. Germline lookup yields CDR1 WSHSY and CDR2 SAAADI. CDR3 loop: CASAQFLRDEQFF. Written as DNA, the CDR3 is TGCGCCAGCGCACAGTTCCTTAGGGATGAGCAGTTCTTC.

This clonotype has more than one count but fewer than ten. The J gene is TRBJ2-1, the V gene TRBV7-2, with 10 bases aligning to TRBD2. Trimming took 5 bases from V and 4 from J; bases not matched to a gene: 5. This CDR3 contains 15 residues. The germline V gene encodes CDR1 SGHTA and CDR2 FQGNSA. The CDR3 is CASSRLAGVYNEQFF. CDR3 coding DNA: TGTGCCAGCAGCCGGCTAGCGGGAGTATACAATGAGCAGTTCTTC.

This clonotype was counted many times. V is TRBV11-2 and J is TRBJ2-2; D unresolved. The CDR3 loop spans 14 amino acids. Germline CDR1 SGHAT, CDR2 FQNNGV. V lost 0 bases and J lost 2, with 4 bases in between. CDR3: CASSLEINTGELFF. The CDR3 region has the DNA TGTGCCAGCAGCTTAGAGATTAACACCGGGGAGCTGTTTTTT.

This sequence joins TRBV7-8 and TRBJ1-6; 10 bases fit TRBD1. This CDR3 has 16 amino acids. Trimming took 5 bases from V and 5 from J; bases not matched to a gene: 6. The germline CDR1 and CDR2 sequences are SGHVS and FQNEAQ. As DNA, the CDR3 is TGTGCCAGCAGCCCGAGGGGACAGGGGAATAATTCACCCCTCCACTTT. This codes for CASSPRGQGNNSPLHF.